The present T cell receptor (beta chain) was sequenced within a study of T cell repertoires in cytomegalovirus infection. About the study: An indication of both CMV infection and matching HLA type came from public TCR beta signatures.

As to this clonotype: Antigen: not known.

Germline values: CDR1 MDHEN, CDR2 SYDVKM. Trimming stripped 3 bases from V and 0 bases from J, with 18 bases between. This CDR3 region has 17 residues. Whole-study results and caveats: CMV-specific TCR beta clonotypes restricted by HLA-C dominated the ex vivo response.

TCRdb called the reads again in MiXCR, with one record for every CDR3 protein. The sample includes about a million distinct CDR3 sequences, around 31% of them seen just once. The source is a human donor in good health (CMV status not recorded). Some clones in this sample may be carry-over from other donors' samples. V gene TRBV28 combines with J gene TRBJ2-7; tentative D call: TRBD2 (7 bases). The sample consisted of cultured CD8+ T cells from PBMCs, taken from culture after CMV antigen stimulation. The CDR3 protein is CASSFGTLGGSSYEQYV. The CDR3 DNA reads TGTGCCAGCAGTTTTGGGACATTGGGGGGGAGCTCCTACGAGCAGTACGTC.